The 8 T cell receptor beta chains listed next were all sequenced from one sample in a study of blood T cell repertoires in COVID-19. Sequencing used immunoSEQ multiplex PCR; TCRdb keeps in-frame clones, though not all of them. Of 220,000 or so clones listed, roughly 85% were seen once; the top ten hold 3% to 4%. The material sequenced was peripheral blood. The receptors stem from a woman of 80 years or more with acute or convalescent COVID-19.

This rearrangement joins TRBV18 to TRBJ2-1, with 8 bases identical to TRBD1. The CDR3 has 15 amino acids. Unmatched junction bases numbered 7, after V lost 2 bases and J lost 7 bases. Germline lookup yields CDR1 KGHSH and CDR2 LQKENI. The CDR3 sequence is CASSPMQGAQNEQFF. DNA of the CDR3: TGTGCCAGCTCACCAATGCAGGGGGCGCAAAATGAGCAGTTCTTC. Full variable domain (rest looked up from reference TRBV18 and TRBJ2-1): NAGVMQNPRHLVRRRGQEARLRCSPMKGHSHVYWYRQLPEEGLKFMVYLQKENIIDESGMPKERFSAEFPKEGPSILRIQQVVRGDSAAYFCASSPMQGAQNEQFFGPGTRLTVL.

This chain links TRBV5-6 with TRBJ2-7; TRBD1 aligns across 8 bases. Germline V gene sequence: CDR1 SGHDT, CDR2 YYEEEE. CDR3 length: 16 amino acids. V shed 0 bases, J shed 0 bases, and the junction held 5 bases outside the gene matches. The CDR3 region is CASSLDRTGPSYEQYF. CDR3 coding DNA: TGTGCCAGCAGCTTGGATAGGACAGGGCCCTCCTACGAGCAGTACTTC.

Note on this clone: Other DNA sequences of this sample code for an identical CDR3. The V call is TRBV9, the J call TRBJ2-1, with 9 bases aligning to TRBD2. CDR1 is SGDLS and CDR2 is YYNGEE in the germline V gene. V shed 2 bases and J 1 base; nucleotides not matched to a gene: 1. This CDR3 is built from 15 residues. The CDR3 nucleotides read TGTGCCAGCAGCGTTAGCGGGGGTTCCTACAATGAGCAGTTCTTC. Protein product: CASSVSGGSYNEQFF. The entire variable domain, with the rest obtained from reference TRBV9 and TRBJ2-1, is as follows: DSGVTQTPKHLITATGQRVTLRCSPRSGDLSVYWYQQSLDQGLQFLIQYYNGEERAKGNILERFSAQQFPDLHSELNLSSLELGDSALYFCASSVSGGSYNEQFFGPGTRLTVL.

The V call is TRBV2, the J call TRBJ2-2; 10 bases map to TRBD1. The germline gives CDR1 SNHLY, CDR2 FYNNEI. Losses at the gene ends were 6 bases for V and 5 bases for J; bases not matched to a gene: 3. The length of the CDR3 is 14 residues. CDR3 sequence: CASRDRGVTGELFF. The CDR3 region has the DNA TGTGCCAGCAGGGACAGGGGGGTGACCGGGGAGCTGTTTTTT.

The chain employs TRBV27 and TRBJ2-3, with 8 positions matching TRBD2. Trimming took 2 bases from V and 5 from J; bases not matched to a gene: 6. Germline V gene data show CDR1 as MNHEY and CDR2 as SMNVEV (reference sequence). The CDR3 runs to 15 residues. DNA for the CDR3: TGTGCCAGCAGTTTACAGCGGGGGCCGGGAGATACGCAGTATTTT. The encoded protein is CASSLQRGPGDTQYF.

This CDR3 is CASSFLTGEVYGYTF. Written as DNA, the CDR3 is TGTGCCAGCAGCTTCCTGACAGGGGAGGTCTATGGCTACACCTTC. The chain is built from TRBV5-4 and TRBJ1-2; 8 nucleotides match TRBD1. V shed 2 bases, J shed 4 bases, and the junction held 7 bases outside the gene matches. CDR3 length equals 15 residues. Germline CDR1 and CDR2: SGHNT and YYREEE (reference sequence).

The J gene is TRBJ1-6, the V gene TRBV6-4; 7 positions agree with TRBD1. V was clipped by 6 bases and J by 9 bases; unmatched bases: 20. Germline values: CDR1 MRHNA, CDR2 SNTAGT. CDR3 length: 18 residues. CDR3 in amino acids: CASRETRGGQSSSSPLHF. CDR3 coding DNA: TGTGCCAGCAGAGAAACCCGAGGGGGACAGTCTTCTAGTTCACCCCTCCACTTT.

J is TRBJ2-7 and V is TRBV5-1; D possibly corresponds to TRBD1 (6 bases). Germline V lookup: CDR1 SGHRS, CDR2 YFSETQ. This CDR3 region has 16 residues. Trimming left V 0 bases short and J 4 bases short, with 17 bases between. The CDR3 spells CASSLDSGDRTYEQYF. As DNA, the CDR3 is TGCGCCAGCAGCTTGGACTCAGGGGACCGGACGTACGAGCAGTACTTC.